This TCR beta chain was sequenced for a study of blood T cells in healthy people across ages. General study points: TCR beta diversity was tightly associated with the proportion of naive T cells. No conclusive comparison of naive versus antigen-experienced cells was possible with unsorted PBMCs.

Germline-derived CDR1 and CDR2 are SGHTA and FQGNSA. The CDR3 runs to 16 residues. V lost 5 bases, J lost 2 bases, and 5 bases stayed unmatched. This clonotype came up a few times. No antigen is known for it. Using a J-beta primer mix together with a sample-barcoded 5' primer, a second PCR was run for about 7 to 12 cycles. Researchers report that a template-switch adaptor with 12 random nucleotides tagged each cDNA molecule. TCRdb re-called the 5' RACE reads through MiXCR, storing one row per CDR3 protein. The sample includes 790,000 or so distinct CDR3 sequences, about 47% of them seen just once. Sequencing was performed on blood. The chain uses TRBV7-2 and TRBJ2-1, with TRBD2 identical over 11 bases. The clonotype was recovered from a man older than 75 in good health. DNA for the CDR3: TGTGCCAGCAGCCACGAGACTAGCGGGACCTACAATGAGCAGTTCTTC. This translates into CASSHETSGTYNEQFF.